The sequence of this T cell receptor (beta chain) was determined in a study of molecular identifiers for immune sequencing clone quantification. The length of the CDR3 is 15 residues. From germline, CDR1 is SGDLS and CDR2 YYNGEE. J gave up 2 bases and V 4 bases, and 6 bases lay outside the gene matches. This clonotype was counted a few times. Its antigen is undetermined. Points from the study as a whole: Identical TCR molecules sharing a barcode could underestimate highly expanded clone sizes.

TCRdb called the PCR reads again in MiXCR, with one record for every CDR3 protein. This sample has about 36,000 distinct CDR3 sequences; approximately 17% occur once, and the top ten carry more than 6.5%. Naive CD8 T cells underwent sorting with the CD8+CD4-CCR7+CD45RA+ definition. The chain recombines TRBV9 with TRBJ1-5, with 7 bases matching TRBD1. This sequence was found in a human donor in good health. Some libraries in this study had Jurkat cell RNA spiked in. The sequencing input was naive CD8+ T cells from blood, with Jurkat cell RNA spiked in. As to subset: FACS-sorted CD8+CD4-CCR7+CD45RA+ naive T cells. In nucleotides, the CDR3 is TGTGCCAGCAGCTCTACGACAGGGCGCAATCAGCCCCAGCATTTT. It is translated as CASSSTTGRNQPQHF. Together with reference TRBV9 and TRBJ1-5, the CDR3 gives the full variable domain: DSGVTQTPKHLITATGQRVTLRCSPRSGDLSVYWYQQSLDQGLQFLIQYYNGEERAKGNILERFSAQQFPDLHSELNLSSLELGDSALYFCASSSTTGRNQPQHFGDGTRLSIL.